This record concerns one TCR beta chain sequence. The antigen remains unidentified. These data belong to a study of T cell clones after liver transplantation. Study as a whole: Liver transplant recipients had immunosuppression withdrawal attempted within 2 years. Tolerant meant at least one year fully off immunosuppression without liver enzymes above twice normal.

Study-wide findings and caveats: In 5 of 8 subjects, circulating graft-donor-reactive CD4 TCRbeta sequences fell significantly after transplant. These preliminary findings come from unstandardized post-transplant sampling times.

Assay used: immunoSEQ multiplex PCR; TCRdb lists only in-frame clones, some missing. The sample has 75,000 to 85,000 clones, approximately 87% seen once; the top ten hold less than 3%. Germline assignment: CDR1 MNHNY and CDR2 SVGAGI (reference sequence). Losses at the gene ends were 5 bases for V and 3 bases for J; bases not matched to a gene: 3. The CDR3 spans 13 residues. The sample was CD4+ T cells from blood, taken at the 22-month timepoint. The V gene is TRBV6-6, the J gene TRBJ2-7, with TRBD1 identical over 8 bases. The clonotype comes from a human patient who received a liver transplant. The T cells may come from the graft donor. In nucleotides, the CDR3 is TGTGCCAGCAGTCCGGGACAGGTCTACGAGCAGTACTTC. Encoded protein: CASSPGQVYEQYF.